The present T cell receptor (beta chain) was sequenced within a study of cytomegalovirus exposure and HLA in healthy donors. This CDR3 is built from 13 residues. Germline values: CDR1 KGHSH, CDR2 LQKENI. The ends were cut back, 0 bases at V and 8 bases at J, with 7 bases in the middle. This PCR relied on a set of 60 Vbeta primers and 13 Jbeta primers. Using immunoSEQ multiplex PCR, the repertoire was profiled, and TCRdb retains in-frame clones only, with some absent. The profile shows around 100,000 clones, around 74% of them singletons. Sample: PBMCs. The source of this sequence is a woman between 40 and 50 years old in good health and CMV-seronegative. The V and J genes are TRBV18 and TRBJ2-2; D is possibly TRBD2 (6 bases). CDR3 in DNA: TGTGCCAGCTCACCACCGGAGGGAGGGGAGCTGTTTTTT. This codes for CASSPPEGGELFF. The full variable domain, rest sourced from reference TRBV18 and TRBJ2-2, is NAGVMQNPRHLVRRRGQEARLRCSPMKGHSHVYWYRQLPEEGLKFMVYLQKENIIDESGMPKERFSAEFPKEGPSILRIQQVVRGDSAAYFCASSPPEGGELFFGEGSRLTVL.